Detailed here is one T cell receptor (beta chain). The data are from a study of blood T cell repertoires in COVID-19. Study-level background: Italy, Spain and the United States were the sources of the convalescent and acute COVID-19 samples. PBMCs, B-cell-depleted T cells, or T cells provided the cDNA or gDNA that made up the material.

The CDR3 is 13 amino acids. The V gene's germline CDR1 is SGHTA and CDR2 FQGTGA. V lost 4 bases and J 5 bases, leaving 11 bases between the germline ends. Original processing methods: Scientists estimated how many nucleated cells there were by amplifying reference gene primers. Only in-frame clones appear in the TCRdb table, and some are missing; sequencing was by immunoSEQ multiplex PCR. V and J calls and clone size are as listed in that table; D and trimming were resolved from the DNA. The sample consists of about 280,000 clones, approximately 83% of them appearing once. The sample was peripheral blood. The source is a human donor in a cohort sampled during active COVID-19. The chain employs TRBV7-3 and TRBJ2-5, with D maybe TRBD2 (5 bases). Here the CDR3 reads CASSSARGETQYF. CDR3 sequence (DNA): TGTGCCAGCAGCTCGGCTCGCGGGGAGACCCAGTACTTC. The whole variable domain, filled in from reference TRBV7-3 and TRBJ2-5, reads GAGVSQTPSNKVTEKGKYVELRCDPISGHTALYWYRQSLGQGPEFLIYFQGTGAADDSGLPNDRFFAVRPEGSVSTLKIQRTERGDSAVYLCASSSARGETQYFGPGTRLLVL.